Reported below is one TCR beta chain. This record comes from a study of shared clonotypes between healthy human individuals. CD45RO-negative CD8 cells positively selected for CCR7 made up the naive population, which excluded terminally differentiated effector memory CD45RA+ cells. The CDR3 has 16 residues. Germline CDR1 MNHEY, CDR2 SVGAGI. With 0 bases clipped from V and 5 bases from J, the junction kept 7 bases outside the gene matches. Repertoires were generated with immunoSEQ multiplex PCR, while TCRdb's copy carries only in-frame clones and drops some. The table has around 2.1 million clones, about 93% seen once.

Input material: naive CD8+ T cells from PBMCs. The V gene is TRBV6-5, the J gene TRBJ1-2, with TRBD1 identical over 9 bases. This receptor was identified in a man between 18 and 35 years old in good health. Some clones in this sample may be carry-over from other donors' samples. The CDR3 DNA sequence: TGTGCCAGCAGTTACTCCCGGACAGGGGCTACATATGGCTACACCTTC. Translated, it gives CASSYSRTGATYGYTF.